This T cell receptor beta chain was observed in a study of response to subunit inactivated influenza vaccine. TCRdb ran MiXCR on the RT-PCR reads and lists one entry per CDR3 protein. The repertoire has 500,000 or so distinct CDR3 sequences, 16% of them found once; the top ten carry about 3%. This CDR3 has 12 residues. The V end was cut by 2 bases, the J end by 6 bases, with 5 bases between. CDR1 MNHNS and CDR2 SASEGT come from the germline V gene. Specimen: CD4+ T cells sorted from PBMCs, collected 23 months after vaccination. The V and J genes are TRBV6-1 and TRBJ2-4; D gene ambiguous. The receptor's source is a man aged 50 to 69 who received an inactivated influenza vaccine. The CDR3 loop is CASSERLNIQYF. CDR3 nucleotides: TGTGCCAGCAGTGAACGGCTAAACATTCAGTACTTC.